The entry below describes one T cell receptor beta chain. Its antigen is not identified. These data belong to a study of cytomegalovirus exposure and HLA in healthy donors. Findings and caveats of the study: It was only CMV serostatus that was available as immune exposure information. One cluster of highly shared sequence variants probably arose as a sequencing artifact. Most CMV-associated TCR beta chains were later found to appear HLA-restricted. Rarity held for most TCR sequences, but there were some public TCRs that occurred in many donors.

Germline V lookup: CDR1 SGHVS, CDR2 FQNEAQ. V was clipped by 4 bases and J by 7 bases, with 22 bases between them. The CDR3 extends over 16 amino acids. Use of 60 Vbeta and 13 Jbeta primers characterized the PCR. The method was immunoSEQ multiplex PCR; TCRdb's version includes in-frame clones alone and lacks a portion of them. The table lists some 120,000 clones, over 15% of them singletons, with under 2.5% in the top ten. The sample taken for sequencing was PBMCs. The chain has TRBV7-8 and TRBJ1-2, with unresolved D. The clonotype originates from a young woman in good health and CMV-seronegative. The CDR3 region is CASSSTSAPGSGGYTF. The DNA of the CDR3 is TGTGCCAGCAGCTCAACATCGGCACCGGGGTCGGGTGGCTACACCTTC.